This T cell receptor (beta chain) was sequenced for a study of shared clonotypes between healthy human individuals. Study information: The study enrolled two women and three men aged 18 to 49.

Study-level points and caveats: Across subsets, estimated richness was generally greater for naive than for memory populations.

A remark on this clone: The antigen remains unidentified.

Using about 220 ng DNA, approximately 30,000 T cell genomes, the sorted-subset replicate PCRs were run. The assay was immunoSEQ multiplex PCR, and TCRdb's table has in-frame clones only and misses some. The sample includes under 2.5 million clones, 80% to 95% seen only once; the top ten take around 0.4%. The source of this sequence is a man aged 18 to 30 in good health. Some clones in this sample may be carry-over from other donors' samples. The material sequenced was naive CD4+ T cells from PBMCs. Subset meaning: CD45RA+ positively selected.

CDR3 region: CASSPLVGKETQYF. The CDR3 bases are TGTGCCAGCTCACCACTTGTAGGGAAAGAGACCCAGTACTTC. The V call is TRBV18, the J call TRBJ2-5; D remains ambiguous. Germline CDR1 is KGHSH and CDR2 is LQKENI. With 1 base removed from V and 3 bases from J, the gap between germline ends came to 9 bases. This CDR3 contains 14 residues. The whole variable domain, filled in from reference TRBV18 and TRBJ2-5, reads NAGVMQNPRHLVRRRGQEARLRCSPMKGHSHVYWYRQLPEEGLKFMVYLQKENIIDESGMPKERFSAEFPKEGPSILRIQQVVRGDSAAYFCASSPLVGKETQYFGPGTRLLVL.